This is a list of T cell receptor beta chains from one sample in a study of blood T cell repertoires in COVID-19. Sequencing was performed with immunoSEQ multiplex PCR; in TCRdb, only in-frame clones are kept and a portion is missing. The table has a few hundred thousand clones, around 88% seen once. Sequences were obtained from PBMCs or T cells enriched from blood (not recorded which). The receptors were sampled from a woman aged 40 to 50 with acute COVID-19. Both conserved end residues are part of each CDR3. Each record gives: CDR3 protein, CDR3 DNA, V gene, clone size, J gene, D gene. A D gene is named only where the DNA matches it firmly. Size is omitted from some rows. Given values are once, few, many or a class for expanded clones.

CASSHLAGAGTDTQYF,TGTGCCAGCAGCCACCTAGCGGGAGCGGGCACAGATACGCAGTATTTT,TRBV3-1/TRBV3-2,.,TRBJ2-3,TRBD2
CASSQALGGGYTF,TGTGCCAGCAGCCAAGCCTTGGGGGGTGGCTACACCTTC,TRBV4-2,.,TRBJ1-2,.
CASSFSTPYGYTF,TGTGCCAGCAGCTTCTCCACTCCCTATGGCTACACCTTC,TRBV7-9,few,TRBJ1-2,.
CASSDTPNTEAFF,TGTGCCAGCAGCGATACTCCGAACACTGAAGCTTTCTTT,TRBV9,.,TRBJ1-1,.
CASSSRDKGVGETQYF,TGTGCCAGCAGCTCCCGGGACAAGGGGGTGGGAGAGACCCAGTACTTC,TRBV7-8,.,TRBJ2-5,.
CASTGGGQNTEAFF,TGTGCCAGCACGGGCGGAGGGCAAAACACTGAAGCTTTCTTT,TRBV2,.,TRBJ1-1,.
CASSVPGGQTPPPPQHF,TGTGCCAGCAGCGTCCCCGGGGGACAGACCCCTCCTCCGCCCCAGCATTTT,TRBV2,.,TRBJ1-5,TRBD1
CASSLVTGQGRAAFF,TGTGCCAGCAGCTTAGTAACGGGACAGGGGAGGGCGGCTTTCTTT,TRBV7-2,.,TRBJ1-1,TRBD1
CASSPAGVISGELFF,TGTGCCAGTAGCCCAGCGGGAGTGATCTCCGGGGAGCTGTTTTTT,TRBV19,.,TRBJ2-2,TRBD2
CASSQGLVRELFF,TGTGCCAGCAGCCAGGGACTAGTGCGGGAGCTGTTTTTT,TRBV14,once,TRBJ2-2,TRBD2
CASSPRGGPNTGELFF,TGTGCCAGCTCTCCCCGGGGGGGCCCGAACACCGGGGAGCTGTTTTTT,TRBV5-4,.,TRBJ2-2,TRBD2